The 4 T cell receptor beta chains listed next were all sequenced from one sample in a study of CD8 T cells in Susac syndrome. A quantity of about 0.45 to 1 ug RNA underwent reverse transcription using random hexamers. One entry per CDR3 protein, called by TCRdb with MiXCR from the immunoSEQ multiplex PCR reads. The sample shows 150,000 to 250,000 distinct CDR3 sequences, about 95% of them seen only once. Sequencing input: CD4+ T cells from PBMCs. The receptors stem from a human donor with multiple sclerosis.

The count of this clonotype is one. CDR3: CSARGSSGRTYEQYF. CDR3 nucleotides: TGCAGTGCTAGAGGTTCTAGCGGGAGAACCTACGAGCAGTACTTC. The rearrangement uses TRBV20-1 and TRBJ2-7, with 10 bases fitting TRBD2. There are 15 residues in the CDR3. Germline trimming cut 1 base from V and 2 bases from J; bases unmatched to any gene: 5. Per the germline V gene, CDR1 is DFQATT and CDR2 is SNEGSKA (reference sequence).

This sequence joins TRBV5-4 and TRBJ2-2; 8 nucleotides match TRBD1. Germline V CDR1 and CDR2: SGHNT, YYREEE (reference sequence). The V and J ends lost 7 bases and 6 bases, in that order; junction bases with no gene match: 8. The CDR3 is 14 residues long. CDR3 sequence: CASWSRQGSGELFF. The CDR3 DNA sequence: TGTGCCAGCTGGTCGAGACAGGGGTCCGGGGAGCTGTTTTTT.

J is TRBJ1-2 and V is TRBV30; D possibly corresponds to TRBD1 (6 bases). The V and J ends lost 5 bases and 7 bases respectively, with 14 bases between them. CDR3 length: 12 residues. Germline CDR1 reads GTSNPN; CDR2 reads SVGIG (reference sequence). The DNA of the CDR3 is TGTGCCTGGTTCGGGGGGCTTGGTGGCTACACCTTC. Translated: CAWFGGLGGYTF.

The gene calls are TRBV7-9 and TRBJ2-7, with a possible D match to TRBD1 (6 bases). V dropped 5 bases and J dropped 5 bases, with 13 bases sitting between them. This CDR3 is 13 amino acids long. The germline gives CDR1 SEHNR, CDR2 FQNEAQ (reference sequence). CDR3 in DNA: TGTGCCAGCAGCCACCTTGGGGGCAACGAGCAGTACTTC. Translated, it gives CASSHLGGNEQYF.